This TCR beta chain was found in a study of T cells after yellow fever vaccination. Germline CDR1 SGHDT, CDR2 YYEEEE. CDR3 length: 15 amino acids. V gave up 0 bases and J gave up 4 bases, with 13 bases separating them. TCRdb ran MiXCR on the 5' RACE reads and lists one entry per CDR3 protein. The data contain roughly 320,000 distinct CDR3 sequences, about 11% of them singletons. This clonotype was detected a few times. Source: CD4+ T cells sorted from PBMCs, taken 45 days after the yellow fever booster vaccination. The receptor was derived from a man aged 18-30 years who received the YFV17D yellow fever vaccine. The chain uses TRBV5-6 and TRBJ2-5; TRBD1 might be the D (6 bases). In DNA, the CDR3 is TGTGCCAGCAGCTTGGAAGGGGGAATAGGAGAGACCCAGTACTTC. Amino acids: CASSLEGGIGETQYF.